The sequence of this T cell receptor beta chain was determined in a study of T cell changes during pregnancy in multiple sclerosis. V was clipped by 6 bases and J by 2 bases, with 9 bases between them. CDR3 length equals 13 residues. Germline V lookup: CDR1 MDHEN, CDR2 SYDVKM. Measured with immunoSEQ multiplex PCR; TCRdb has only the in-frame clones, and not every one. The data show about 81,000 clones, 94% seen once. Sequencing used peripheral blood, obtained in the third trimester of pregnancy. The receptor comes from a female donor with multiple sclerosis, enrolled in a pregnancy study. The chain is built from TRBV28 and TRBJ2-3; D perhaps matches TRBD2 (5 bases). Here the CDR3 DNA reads TGTGCCAGCAGGGGGAGAACCACAGATACGCAGTATTTT. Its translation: CASRGRTTDTQYF. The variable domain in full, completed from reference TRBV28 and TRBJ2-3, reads DVKVTQSSRYLVKRTGEKVFLECVQDMDHENMFWYRQDPGLGLRLIYFSYDVKMKEKGDIPEGYSVSREKKERFSLILESASTNQTSMYLCASRGRTTDTQYFGPGTRLTVL.